This T cell receptor (beta chain) was sequenced for a study of blood T cell repertoires in COVID-19. Clones were sequenced by immunoSEQ multiplex PCR, and TCRdb holds only the in-frame ones, with some missing. This sample has roughly 520,000 clones; 85% to 90% occur once, and the top ten carry 1.8%. Living in about 25 US areas, the participants were between about 18 and 100 years of age. Clinical histories supplied by participants themselves formed the basis of cohort assignment. The TCR comes from a woman aged 35 to 49 who had recovered from COVID-19. The sample taken for sequencing was PBMCs or T cells enriched from blood (not recorded which).

The CDR3, as DNA: TGTGCCAGCAGCTTAGATATGGGACTAGCGGGAGTGCTGCAAAGCACAGATACGCAGTATTTT. Protein sequence: CASSLDMGLAGVLQSTDTQYF. The J gene is TRBJ2-3, the V gene TRBV11-3; 14 nucleotides line up with TRBD2. Germline V gene lookup returns CDR1 SGHNT and CDR2 YENEEA. This CDR3 contains 21 residues. V shed 0 bases, J shed 0 bases, and the junction held 11 bases outside the gene matches.